One sample yielded the 25 T cell receptor beta chains listed below, sequenced in a study of CD8+ T cells in alopecia areata. Sequencing used cDNA as its template, made by extracting RNA and reverse transcribing it. Libraries were prepared by immunoSEQ multiplex PCR; TCRdb keeps only in-frame clonotypes and omits some of them. The profile shows around 190,000 clones, more than 50% of them singletons. The material sequenced was CD8+ T cells sorted from blood. These TCRs come from a human donor in good health.

This chain connects TRBV11-2 to TRBJ1-1; the D is unclear. Per the germline V gene, CDR1 is SGHAT and CDR2 is FQNNGV. This CDR3 contains 13 residues. Trimming shortened V by 10 bases and J by 0 bases, and 12 bases separated the two germline ends. DNA for the CDR3: TGTGCCACGGAGTACGGAATGAACACTGAAGCTTTCTTT. Translated: CATEYGMNTEAFF. The variable domain in full, completed from reference TRBV11-2 and TRBJ1-1, reads EAGVAQSPRYKIIEKRQSVAFWCNPISGHATLYWYQQILGQGPKLLIQFQNNGVVDDSQLPKDRFSAERLKGVDSTLKIQPAKLEDSAVYLCATEYGMNTEAFFGQGTRLTVV.

The chain is built from TRBV5-1 and TRBJ2-3, with D perhaps matching TRBD2 (5 bases). V dropped 1 base and J dropped 1 base, with 7 bases sitting between them. The germline V gene has CDR1 SGHRS and CDR2 YFSETQ. The CDR3 sequence is 14 residues long. CDR3 loop: CASSLRRGTDTQYF. CDR3 bases: TGCGCCAGCAGCTTGAGGCGGGGCACAGATACGCAGTATTTT.

J is TRBJ1-4 and V is TRBV7-9; 7 bases line up with TRBD1. With 5 bases clipped from V and 7 bases from J, the junction kept 1 base outside the gene matches. Per germline, CDR1 SEHNR and CDR2 FQNEAQ (reference sequence). CDR3 length equals 12 residues. The CDR3 is CASSKGAEKLFF. As DNA, the CDR3 is TGTGCCAGCAGCAAGGGGGCTGAAAAACTGTTTTTT.

This clone was found a few times. The CDR3, as DNA: TGTGCCAGTAGTGCACTAGCGGGGGGGCCTCTAGAGCAGTTCTTC. It translates to CASSALAGGPLEQFF. The genes are TRBV19 and TRBJ2-1, with 13 bases that match TRBD2. With 5 bases clipped from V and 10 bases from J, the junction kept 8 bases outside the gene matches. The V gene's germline CDR1 is LNHDA and CDR2 SQIVND (reference sequence). This CDR3 comprises 15 residues. Full variable domain (rest looked up from reference TRBV19 and TRBJ2-1): DGGITQSPKYLFRKEGQNVTLSCEQNLNHDAMYWYRQDPGQGLRLIYYSQIVNDFQKGDIAEGYSVSREKKESFPLTVTSAQKNPTAFYLCASSALAGGPLEQFFGPGTRLTVL.

The chain carries TRBV14 and TRBJ2-7; D not certain. The CDR3 extends over 14 amino acids. V was clipped by 4 bases and J by 2 bases, with 12 bases between them. CDR1 is SGHDN, CDR2 FVKESK, per germline. The CDR3 loop is CASSPPSKTYEQYF. The CDR3 DNA reads as TGTGCCAGCAGCCCCCCGTCTAAAACCTACGAGCAGTACTTC.

This sequence joins TRBV27 and TRBJ1-5, with TRBD1 identical over 7 bases. CDR1 MNHEY and CDR2 SMNVEV come from the germline V gene (reference sequence). The CDR3 runs to 14 residues. Trimming at V came to 3 bases and at J to 3 bases, leaving 2 bases not matched to a gene. The CDR3 coding sequence is TGTGCCAGCAGTTTTGGACAGGCCAATCAGCCCCAGCATTTT. This translates into CASSFGQANQPQHF.

This clone showed up just a few times. V gene TRBV14 combines with J gene TRBJ1-2, with a tentative D call TRBD1 (5 bases). With 4 bases removed from V and 7 bases from J, the gap between germline ends came to 16 bases. CDR3 size: 14 residues. The germline V gene encodes CDR1 SGHDN and CDR2 FVKESK. The DNA of the CDR3 is TGTGCCAGCAGCCCAGTGACAACTCAGGGTGGCTACACCTTC. This translates into CASSPVTTQGGYTF.

This clone showed up just once. The V gene is TRBV11-2, the J gene TRBJ1-4; D gene uncertain. V was shortened by 6 bases and J by 11 bases, with 16 bases between the two germline ends. The CDR3 is 13 residues long. CDR1 and CDR2 from the germline V gene are SGHAT and FQNNGV. This CDR3 reads CASSPEGMGKLFF. The CDR3 DNA reads TGTGCCAGCAGTCCCGAGGGAATGGGTAAACTGTTTTTT.

This chain joins TRBV5-1 and TRBJ2-7; no definite D call. Trimming removed 0 bases at V and 3 bases at J, with 13 bases between. The germline V gene has CDR1 SGHRS and CDR2 YFSETQ. The CDR3 loop spans 15 amino acids. The CDR3 here is CASSLAMKVRYEQYF. The CDR3 coding sequence is TGCGCCAGCAGCTTGGCAATGAAGGTCCGCTACGAGCAGTACTTC.

A few counts support this clone. The chain couples TRBV6-5 to TRBJ2-7; TRBD2 aligns across 10 bases. Germline V gives CDR1 MNHEY, CDR2 SVGAGI. This CDR3 spans 16 amino acids. Trimming removed 3 bases from V and 2 bases from J; junction bases left unmatched: 7. As DNA, the CDR3 is TGTGCCAGCAGTTATCCGAGCGGGGGGGGAGCCTACGAGCAGTACTTC. Translated, it gives CASSYPSGGGAYEQYF.

This rearrangement joins TRBV4-1 to TRBJ1-4; weak D call: TRBD1 (5 bases). CDR3 length equals 19 residues. Trimming stripped 4 bases from V and 0 bases from J, with 21 bases between. Germline V gene sequence: CDR1 MGHRA, CDR2 YSYEKL. The CDR3 spells CASSPPFGAGEATNEKLFF. CDR3 bases: TGCGCCAGCAGCCCCCCCTTCGGGGCAGGAGAAGCAACTAATGAAAAACTGTTTTTT.

This sequence joins TRBV4-1 and TRBJ2-1; TRBD2 matches 8 bases. CDR3 size: 14 residues. Trimming cost V 1 base and J 8 bases; bases outside gene matches: 4. CDR1 and CDR2 from the germline V gene are MGHRA and YSYEKL. This chain's CDR3 is CASSQVGLVHEQFF. CDR3 nucleotides: TGCGCCAGCAGCCAAGTGGGACTAGTCCATGAGCAGTTCTTC.

A single count supports this clone. The chain carries TRBV27 and TRBJ1-4, with D possibly TRBD1 on 5 matching bases. The CDR3 sequence is 13 residues long. Trimming pared 6 bases from V and 8 bases from J, leaving 13 bases between. Germline CDR1 and CDR2: MNHEY and SMNVEV (reference sequence). The CDR3 region is CASSISNREKLFF. The CDR3 nucleotides read TGTGCCAGCAGCATAAGCAACAGGGAAAAACTGTTTTTT.

The chain couples TRBV25-1 to TRBJ2-4; D tentatively reads TRBD1 or TRBD2 (6 bases each). Deletions cut 3 bases from V and 0 bases from J, with 12 bases between. CDR1 and CDR2 from the germline V gene are MGHDK and SYGVNS. This CDR3 contains 16 residues. The CDR3 protein is CASSEGGLIAKNIQYF. CDR3 coding DNA: TGTGCCAGCAGTGAGGGGGGCCTAATAGCCAAAAACATTCAGTACTTC.

This sequence joins TRBV4-1 and TRBJ1-1; D ambiguous. The CDR3 spans 13 residues. CDR1 and CDR2 (germline): MGHRA, YSYEKL. The V gene lost 4 bases and the J gene lost 0 bases, with 6 bases spanning the gap. The CDR3 DNA follows: TGCGCCAGCAGCCCCCCATTGAACACTGAAGCTTTCTTT. Translated: CASSPPLNTEAFF.

V usage is TRBV2 and J usage is TRBJ2-5; D remains ambiguous. V lost 1 base and J lost 5, with 14 bases in between. CDR1 SNHLY and CDR2 FYNNEI come from the germline V gene. This CDR3 has 15 residues. The CDR3 DNA follows: TGTGCCAGCAGTGAAGTCGCCTCCCGGCGGGAGACCCAGTACTTC. This encodes CASSEVASRRETQYF.

The V and J genes are TRBV15 and TRBJ1-5; D gene unclear. Germline V CDR1 and CDR2: LNHNV, YYDKDF (reference sequence). The CDR3 totals 15 residues. V dropped 0 bases and J dropped 0 bases, with 6 bases sitting between them. CDR3 nucleotide sequence: TGTGCCACCAGCAGAGAGATAGTTAGCAATCAGCCCCAGCATTTT. It translates to CATSREIVSNQPQHF.

In its sample, this clone was seen a few times. This rearrangement joins TRBV19 to TRBJ1-2; D is possibly TRBD1 (6 bases). The germline CDR1 and CDR2 sequences are LNHDA and SQIVND (reference sequence). The CDR3 runs to 17 residues. V was shortened by 6 bases and J by 4 bases, with 24 bases between the two germline ends. Here the CDR3 reads CASSYNPSGGGIYGYTF. The CDR3 DNA follows: TGTGCCAGTAGCTATAACCCCTCCGGGGGCGGGATCTATGGCTACACCTTC.

The J gene is TRBJ2-5, the V gene TRBV27, with D tentatively TRBD1 (5 bases). Looked up from germline, CDR1 is MNHEY and CDR2 is SMNVEV (reference sequence). This CDR3 is built from 12 residues. With 8 bases removed from V and 2 bases from J, the gap between germline ends came to 9 bases. CDR3 DNA: TGTGCCAGCGGGGCAGCTCAAGAGACCCAGTACTTC. It is translated as CASGAAQETQYF.

The sample holds a few counts of this clone. The chain recombines TRBV7-9 with TRBJ2-5, with D unresolved. CDR1 is SEHNR, CDR2 FQNEAQ, per germline (reference sequence). This CDR3 is built from 12 residues. Between the trimmed V and J ends, which lost 5 bases and 4 bases, there was a span of 8 bases. DNA for the CDR3: TGTGCCAGCAGCCCCCCCGGAGAGACCCAGTACTTC. Translation: CASSPPGETQYF.

Only a few counts were recorded for this clone. This rearrangement joins TRBV12-5 to TRBJ2-6; unclear D gene. Germline-derived CDR1 and CDR2 are LGHNT and FRNRAP. The CDR3 loop spans 15 amino acids. V was shortened by 2 bases and J by 1 base, with 6 bases between the two germline ends. In DNA, the CDR3 is TGTGCTAGTGGTTTGTCCGGATCTGGGGCCAACGTCCTGACTTTC. Translation: CASGLSGSGANVLTF.

The chain joins TRBV4-1 to TRBJ2-7; 10 nucleotides align to TRBD1. Trimming cost V 4 bases and J 6 bases; bases outside gene matches: 9. CDR3 size: 15 residues. CDR1 MGHRA and CDR2 YSYEKL come from the germline V gene. This CDR3 reads CASSPYGQGDSEQYF. The CDR3 nucleotides read TGCGCCAGCAGCCCCTATGGACAGGGGGACAGCGAGCAGTACTTC.

This clone turned up a few times. The V call is TRBV7-9, the J call TRBJ1-6; 9 nucleotides align to TRBD1. The CDR3 consists of 15 residues. CDR1 SEHNR and CDR2 FQNEAQ come from the germline V gene (reference sequence). V dropped 5 bases and J dropped 10; count of bases not matched to a gene: 9. CDR3 region: CASSPRDREGSPLHF. The CDR3 region has the DNA TGTGCCAGCAGCCCAAGGGACAGGGAGGGATCACCCCTCCACTTT.

The rearrangement uses TRBV4-1 and TRBJ1-5, with unresolved D. V was shortened by 1 base and J by 3 bases, with 13 bases between the two germline ends. This CDR3 spans 16 amino acids. From germline, CDR1 is MGHRA and CDR2 YSYEKL. The CDR3 region is CASSQGIGYANQPQHF. CDR3 nucleotides: TGCGCCAGCAGCCAAGGGATAGGGTATGCCAATCAGCCCCAGCATTTT.

As to this clone: In the same sample, other DNA sequences code for this CDR3. V usage is TRBV29-1 and J usage is TRBJ2-7; the D gene is possibly TRBD2 (6 bases). The CDR3 length is 12 residues. Trimming took off 0 bases at V and 7 bases at J, with 10 bases between the two ends. The germline gives CDR1 SQVTM, CDR2 ANQGSEA. CDR3 sequence reads: CSVEEGAGEQYF. The CDR3 region has the DNA TGCAGCGTTGAAGAAGGAGCGGGTGAGCAGTACTTC.